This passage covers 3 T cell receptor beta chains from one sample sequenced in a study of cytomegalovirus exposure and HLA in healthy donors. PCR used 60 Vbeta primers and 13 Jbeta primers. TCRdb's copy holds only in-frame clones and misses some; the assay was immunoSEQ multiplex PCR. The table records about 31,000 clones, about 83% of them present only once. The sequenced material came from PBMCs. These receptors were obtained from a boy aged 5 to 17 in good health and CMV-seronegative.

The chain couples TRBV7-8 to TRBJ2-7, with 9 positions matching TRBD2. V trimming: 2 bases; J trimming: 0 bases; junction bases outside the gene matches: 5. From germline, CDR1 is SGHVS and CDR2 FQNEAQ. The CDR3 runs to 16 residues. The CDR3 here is CASSLRLAESSYEQYF. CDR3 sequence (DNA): TGTGCCAGCAGCTTACGACTAGCGGAATCCTCCTACGAGCAGTACTTC.

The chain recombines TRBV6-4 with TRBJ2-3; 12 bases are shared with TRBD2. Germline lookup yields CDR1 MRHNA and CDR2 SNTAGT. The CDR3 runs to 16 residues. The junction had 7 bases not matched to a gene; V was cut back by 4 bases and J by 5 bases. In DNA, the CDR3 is TGTGCCAGCAGTGGGGCTAGCGGGGGGGCCGAAGATACGCAGTATTTT. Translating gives CASSGASGGAEDTQYF.

The CDR3 bases are TGTGCCAGTAGGCGGGAGGCCATCTTCTACAATGAGCAGTTCTTC. Its translation: CASRREAIFYNEQFF. V gene TRBV7-2 combines with J gene TRBJ2-1; 8 bases fit TRBD2. This CDR3 has 15 residues. With 9 bases clipped from V and 3 bases from J, the junction kept 10 bases outside the gene matches. The germline CDR1 and CDR2 sequences are SGHTA and FQGNSA. Together with reference TRBV7-2 and TRBJ2-1, the CDR3 gives the full variable domain: GAGVSQSPSNKVTEKGKDVELRCDPISGHTALYWYRQSLGQGLEFLIYFQGNSAPDKSGLPSDRFSAERTGGSVSTLTIQRTQQEDSAVYLCASRREAIFYNEQFFGPGTRLTVL.